Many counts were recorded for the clone carrying this TCR beta chain. This specimen comes from a study of T-cell reconstitution after alpha-beta-depleted transplantation in children. The CDR3 runs 14 residues. V shed 7 bases and J 3 bases; nucleotides not matched to a gene: 6. CDR1 is SGHRS and CDR2 is YFSETQ in the germline V gene. TCRbeta library preparation incorporated unique molecular identifiers. Each CDR3 protein is one row after TCRdb ran MiXCR on the PCR reads. The sample contains around 700,000 distinct CDR3 sequences, roughly 13% of which appear only once. Sequencing was performed on PBMCs, taken before TCRalphabeta/CD19-depleted stem cell transplant. The TCR sequence derives from a girl aged 2 to 9 with congenital amegakaryocytic thrombocytopenia, due to receive a stem cell transplant. The chain couples TRBV5-1 to TRBJ2-3, with 9 bases lining up with TRBD2. This CDR3 is CASPSGRLTDTQYF. As DNA, the CDR3 is TGCGCCAGCCCGAGCGGGAGGTTGACAGATACGCAGTATTTT.